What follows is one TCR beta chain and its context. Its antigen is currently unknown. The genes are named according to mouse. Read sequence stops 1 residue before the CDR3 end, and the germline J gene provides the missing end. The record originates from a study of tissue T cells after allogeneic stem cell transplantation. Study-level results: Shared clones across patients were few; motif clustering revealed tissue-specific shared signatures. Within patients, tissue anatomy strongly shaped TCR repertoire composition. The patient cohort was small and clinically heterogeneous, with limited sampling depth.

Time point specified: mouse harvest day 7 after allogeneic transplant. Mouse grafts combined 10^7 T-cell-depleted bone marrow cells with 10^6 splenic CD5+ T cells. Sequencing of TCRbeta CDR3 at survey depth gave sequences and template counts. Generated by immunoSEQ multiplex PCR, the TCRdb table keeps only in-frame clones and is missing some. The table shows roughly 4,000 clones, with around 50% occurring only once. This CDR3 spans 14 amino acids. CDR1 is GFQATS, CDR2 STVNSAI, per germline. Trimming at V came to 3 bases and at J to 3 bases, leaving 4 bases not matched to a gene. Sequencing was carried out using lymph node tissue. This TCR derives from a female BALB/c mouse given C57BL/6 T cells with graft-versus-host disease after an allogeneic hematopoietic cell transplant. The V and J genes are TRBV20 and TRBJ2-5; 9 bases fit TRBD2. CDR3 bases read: TGTGGTGCTAGACTGGGGGGAGGGCAAGACACCCAGTAC. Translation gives CGARLGGGQDTQY. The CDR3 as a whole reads CGARLGGGQDTQYF.